The T cell receptor (beta chain) described here comes from a study of cytomegalovirus exposure and HLA in healthy donors. Regarding the study as a whole: Later on, an analysis showed TCR association rates differing by HLA locus, with DRB1 the most and HLA-C the fewest. Donors belonging to an Asian-associated ancestry cluster reportedly showed fewer N-insertions in productive TCRs than the roughly 670-donor mean, according to what a later analysis found. A list of approximately 160 TCR beta chains associated with cytomegalovirus was given. Likely technical artifact: a cluster of highly shared sequence variants.

As regards this clone: What it binds is not known.

It was with 60 Vbeta and 13 Jbeta primers that the PCR ran. Repertoires were generated with immunoSEQ multiplex PCR, while TCRdb's copy carries only in-frame clones and drops some. The specimen's table records around 140,000 clones. Germline values: CDR1 SGHRS, CDR2 YFSETQ. The CDR3 contains 14 residues. The V end lost 4 bases, the J end lost 5 bases, and 15 bases lay between the germline ends. The V call is TRBV5-1, the J call TRBJ1-1; D is perhaps TRBD1 (6 bases). The TCR sequence derives from a woman aged 40 to 49 in good health and CMV-seronegative. Sequenced input: PBMCs. Here the CDR3 DNA reads TGCGCCAGCAGCGGGGGACACACGGAGACTGAAGCTTTCTTT. Amino acid sequence: CASSGGHTETEAFF.